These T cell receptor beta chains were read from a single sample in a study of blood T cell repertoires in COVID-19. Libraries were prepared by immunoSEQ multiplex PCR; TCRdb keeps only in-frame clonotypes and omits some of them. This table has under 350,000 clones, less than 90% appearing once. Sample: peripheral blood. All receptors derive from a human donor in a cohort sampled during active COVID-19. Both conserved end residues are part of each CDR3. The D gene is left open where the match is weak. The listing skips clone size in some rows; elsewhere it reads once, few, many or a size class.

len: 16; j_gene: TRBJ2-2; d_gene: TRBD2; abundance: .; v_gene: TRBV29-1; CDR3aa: CSVGWTSGRWTGELFF; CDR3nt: TGCAGCGTTGGTTGGACTAGCGGGAGGTGGACCGGGGAGCTGTTTTTT
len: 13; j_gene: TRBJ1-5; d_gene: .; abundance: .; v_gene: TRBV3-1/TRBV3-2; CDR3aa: CASSQNMAQPQHF; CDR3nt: TGTGCCAGCAGCCAAAATATGGCTCAGCCCCAGCATTTT
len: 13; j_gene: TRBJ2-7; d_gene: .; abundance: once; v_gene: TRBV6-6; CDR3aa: CASSYSSAYEQYF; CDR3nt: TGTGCCAGCAGTTACTCGTCGGCCTACGAGCAGTACTTC
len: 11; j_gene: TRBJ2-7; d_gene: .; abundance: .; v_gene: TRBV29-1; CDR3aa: CSAARGNEQYF; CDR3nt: TGCAGCGCAGCCAGGGGTAACGAGCAGTACTTC
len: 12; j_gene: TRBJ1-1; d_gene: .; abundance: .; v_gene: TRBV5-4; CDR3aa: CASSLPGVRAFF; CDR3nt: TGTGCCAGCAGCTTGCCCGGTGTCAGGGCTTTCTTT
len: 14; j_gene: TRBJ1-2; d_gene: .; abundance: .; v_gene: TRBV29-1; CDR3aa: CSVVSLGSAYGYTF; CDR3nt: TGCAGCGTTGTCTCCCTAGGTTCCGCCTATGGCTACACCTTC
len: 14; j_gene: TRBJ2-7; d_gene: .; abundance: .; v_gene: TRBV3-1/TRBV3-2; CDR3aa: CASSPGHPTYEQYF; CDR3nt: TGTGCCAGCAGCCCGGGACACCCTACCTACGAGCAGTACTTC
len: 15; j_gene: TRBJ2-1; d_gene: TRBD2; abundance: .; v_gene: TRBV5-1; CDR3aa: CASSFSSGTFNEQFF; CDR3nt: TGCGCCAGCAGCTTCTCTAGCGGGACCTTCAATGAGCAGTTCTTC
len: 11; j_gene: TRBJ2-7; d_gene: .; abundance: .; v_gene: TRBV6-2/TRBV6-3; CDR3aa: CASSSLNEQYF; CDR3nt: TGTGCCAGCAGTTCCCTTAACGAGCAGTACTTC
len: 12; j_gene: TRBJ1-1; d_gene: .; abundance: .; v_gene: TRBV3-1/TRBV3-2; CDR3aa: CASMGGNTEAFF; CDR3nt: TGTGCCAGCATGGGAGGGAACACTGAAGCTTTCTTT
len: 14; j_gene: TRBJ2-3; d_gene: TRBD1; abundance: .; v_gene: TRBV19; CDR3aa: CASSVPGTGNTQYF; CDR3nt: TGTGCCAGTAGTGTGCCCGGGACAGGGAATACGCAGTATTTT
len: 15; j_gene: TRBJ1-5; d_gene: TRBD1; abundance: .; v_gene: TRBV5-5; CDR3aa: CASSSRDRNYQPQHF; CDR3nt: TGTGCCAGCAGCTCCCGGGACAGGAACTATCAGCCCCAGCATTTT
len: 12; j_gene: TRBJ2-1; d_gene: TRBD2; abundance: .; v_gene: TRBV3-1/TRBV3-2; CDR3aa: CASRLAGGEQFF; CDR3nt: TGTGCCAGCAGGCTAGCGGGTGGGGAGCAGTTCTTC
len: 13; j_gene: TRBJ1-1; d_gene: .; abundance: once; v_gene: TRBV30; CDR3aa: CAWSGEVLGEAFF; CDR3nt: TGTGCCTGGAGCGGGGAGGTATTGGGTGAAGCTTTCTTT
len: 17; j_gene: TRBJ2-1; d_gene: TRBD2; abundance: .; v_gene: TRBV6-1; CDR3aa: CASSKVAGGGTYNEQFF; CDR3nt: TGTGCCAGCAGTAAAGTAGCGGGAGGTGGCACCTACAATGAGCAGTTCTTC
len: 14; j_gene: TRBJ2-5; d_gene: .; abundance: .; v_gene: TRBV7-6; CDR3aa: CASSSPGVKETQYF; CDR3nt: TGTGCCAGCAGCTCCCCGGGGGTCAAGGAGACCCAGTACTTC
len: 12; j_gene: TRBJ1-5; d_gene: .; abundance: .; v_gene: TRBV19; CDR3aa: CASSMWGEPQHF; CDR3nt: TGTGCCAGTAGTATGTGGGGAGAGCCCCAGCATTTT
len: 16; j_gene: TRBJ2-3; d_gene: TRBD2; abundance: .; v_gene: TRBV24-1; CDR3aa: CATSDPLAGGTDTQYF; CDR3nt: TGTGCCACCAGTGACCCACTAGCGGGGGGAACAGATACGCAGTATTTT
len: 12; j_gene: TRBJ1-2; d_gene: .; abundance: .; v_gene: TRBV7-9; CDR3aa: CASSFGGYGYTF; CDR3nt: TGTGCCAGCAGCTTCGGCGGCTATGGCTACACCTTC
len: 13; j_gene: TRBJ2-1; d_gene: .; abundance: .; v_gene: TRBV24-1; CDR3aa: CATSVGWENEQFF; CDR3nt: TGTGCCACCAGTGTGGGGTGGGAGAATGAGCAGTTCTTC
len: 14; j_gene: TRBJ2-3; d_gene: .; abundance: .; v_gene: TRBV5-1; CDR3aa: CASSGGRSADTQYF; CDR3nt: TGCGCCAGCAGCGGGGGCAGGTCCGCAGATACGCAGTATTTT
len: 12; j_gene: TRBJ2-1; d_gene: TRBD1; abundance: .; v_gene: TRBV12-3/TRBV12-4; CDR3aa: CASGTVKDEQFF; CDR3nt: TGTGCCAGCGGGACAGTTAAGGATGAGCAGTTCTTC
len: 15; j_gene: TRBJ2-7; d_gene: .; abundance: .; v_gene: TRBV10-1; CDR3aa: CASRRTTPWPHEQYF; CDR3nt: TGCGCCAGCAGAAGGACAACACCCTGGCCCCACGAGCAGTACTTC
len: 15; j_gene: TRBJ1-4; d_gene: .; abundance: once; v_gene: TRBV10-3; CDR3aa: CAISATGIKNEKLFF; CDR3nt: TGTGCCATCAGTGCGACAGGAATCAAAAATGAAAAACTGTTTTTT
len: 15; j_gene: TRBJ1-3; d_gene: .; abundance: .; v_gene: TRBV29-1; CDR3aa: CSVADRPGSGNTIYF; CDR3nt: TGCAGCGTCGCTGACAGGCCGGGCTCTGGAAACACCATATATTTT
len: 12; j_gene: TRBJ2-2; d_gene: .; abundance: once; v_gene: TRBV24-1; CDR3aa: CATSVGGRELFF; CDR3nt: TGTGCCACCAGTGTTGGGGGCCGGGAGCTGTTTTTT
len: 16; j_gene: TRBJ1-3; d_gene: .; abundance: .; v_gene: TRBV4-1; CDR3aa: CASSPGQGLSGNTIYF; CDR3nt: TGCGCCAGCAGCCCGGGCCAGGGCCTCTCTGGAAACACCATATATTTT
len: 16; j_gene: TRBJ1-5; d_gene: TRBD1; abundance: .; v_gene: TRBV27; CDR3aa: CASSLTGTGRNQPQHF; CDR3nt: TGTGCCAGCAGTTTAACCGGGACAGGGAGAAATCAGCCCCAGCATTTT
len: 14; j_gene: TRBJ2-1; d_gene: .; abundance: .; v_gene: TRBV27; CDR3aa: CASSLAIRVHEQFF; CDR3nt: TGTGCCAGCAGTTTGGCTATCCGGGTCCATGAGCAGTTCTTC
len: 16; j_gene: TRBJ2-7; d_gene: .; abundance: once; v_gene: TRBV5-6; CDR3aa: CASSLTLGQIGYEQYF; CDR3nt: TGTGCCAGCAGCTTGACCCTTGGACAAATTGGCTACGAGCAGTACTTC
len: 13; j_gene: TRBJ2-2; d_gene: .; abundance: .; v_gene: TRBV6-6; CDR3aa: CASSRSWTGELFF; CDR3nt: TGTGCCAGCAGTCGGAGCTGGACCGGGGAGCTGTTTTTT
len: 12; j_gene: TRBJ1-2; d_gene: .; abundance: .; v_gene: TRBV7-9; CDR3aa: CASSLEGNGYTF; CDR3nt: TGTGCCAGCAGCTTAGAGGGGAATGGCTACACCTTC
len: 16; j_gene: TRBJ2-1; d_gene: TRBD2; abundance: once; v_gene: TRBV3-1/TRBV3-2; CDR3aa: CASSQVLLAGANEQFF; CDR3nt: TGTGCCAGCAGCCAAGTTCTCCTAGCGGGAGCTAATGAGCAGTTCTTC
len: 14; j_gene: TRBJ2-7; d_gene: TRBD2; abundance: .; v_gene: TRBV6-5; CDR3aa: CAAARASGPYEQYF; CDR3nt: TGTGCTGCCGCTAGGGCTAGCGGCCCCTACGAGCAGTACTTC
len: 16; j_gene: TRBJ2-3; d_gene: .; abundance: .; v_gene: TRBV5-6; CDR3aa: CASSLLLLATTDTQYF; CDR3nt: TGTGCCAGCAGCTTATTACTCCTAGCGACCACAGATACGCAGTATTTT
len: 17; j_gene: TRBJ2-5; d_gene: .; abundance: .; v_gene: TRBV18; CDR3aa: CASSPSRQAQYQETQYF; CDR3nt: TGTGCCAGCTCCCCCAGCCGACAGGCCCAGTACCAAGAGACCCAGTACTTC
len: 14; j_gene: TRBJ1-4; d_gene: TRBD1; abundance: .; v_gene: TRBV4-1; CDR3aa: CASSYRDRTEKLFF; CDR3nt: TGCGCCAGCAGCTACCGGGACAGGACGGAAAAACTGTTTTTT
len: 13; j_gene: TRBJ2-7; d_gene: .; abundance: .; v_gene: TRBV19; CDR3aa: CASSSVSNYEQYF; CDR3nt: TGTGCCAGCTCTAGCGTTTCTAACTACGAGCAGTACTTC
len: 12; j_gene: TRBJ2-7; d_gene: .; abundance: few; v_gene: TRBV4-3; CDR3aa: CASSPDLYEQYF; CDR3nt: TGCGCCAGCAGCCCGGACTTATACGAGCAGTACTTC
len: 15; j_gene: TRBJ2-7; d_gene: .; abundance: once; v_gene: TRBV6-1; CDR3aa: CASSEFPVPSYEQYF; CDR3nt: TGTGCCAGCAGTGAATTTCCGGTGCCCTCCTACGAGCAGTACTTC
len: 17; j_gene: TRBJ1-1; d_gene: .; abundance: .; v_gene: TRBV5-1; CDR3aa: CASSPRGPGSGNTEAFF; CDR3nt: TGCGCCAGCAGCCCCAGAGGCCCTGGGAGTGGGAACACTGAAGCTTTCTTT